This T cell receptor beta chain was identified during a study of blood T cell repertoires in COVID-19. In the study's own analysis: The assay estimated nucleated cells by amplifying reference gene primers. The protocol was immunoSEQ multiplex PCR, while the TCRdb copy is restricted to in-frame clones and leaves out a portion. Clone size and the V and J calls come from that table; the DNA yielded D and trimming. This table has approximately 89,000 clones, roughly 84% appearing once. The germline CDR1 and CDR2 sequences are WNHNN and SYGVQD (reference sequence). The CDR3 is 13 residues long. The V and J ends lost 8 bases and 4 bases respectively, with 12 bases between them. This clone was picked up a small number of times.

What was sequenced was peripheral blood. This receptor was obtained from a woman aged 70 to 79 with acute or convalescent COVID-19. The rearrangement links TRBV10-1 to TRBJ2-1, with D possibly TRBD1 on 5 matching bases. CDR3 protein: CASSGQAYNEQFF. The CDR3 nucleotides are TGCGCCAGCTCAGGACAAGCTTACAATGAGCAGTTCTTC.